The following is a T cell receptor beta chain sequence with its context. Germline V gene lookup returns CDR1 MNHEY and CDR2 SVGAGI. This CDR3 is 15 amino acids long. V was trimmed by 6 bases and J by 2 bases, leaving 11 bases between them. The sample is drawn from a study of blood T cell repertoires in COVID-19. Study-wide context: T cells, B-cell-depleted T cells, or PBMCs provided the cDNA or gDNA that served as material.

Original methodology: Researchers report that nucleated cell counts were estimated from reference gene primer amplification. Produced via immunoSEQ multiplex PCR; TCRdb's table is partial and in-frame only. V and J calls and clone size come straight from that table; D and trimming were deduced from the DNA. Of about 210,000 clones listed, around 86% are singletons. In assigning cohorts, the study relied on participant-reported clinical history. Sequencing was carried out using PBMCs or T cells enriched from blood (not recorded which). V and J are TRBV6-5 and TRBJ1-6; D call uncertain. The TCR sequence derives from a woman aged 40 to 50 in a cohort exposed to, infected with or recovered from COVID-19 (not recorded which). The CDR3 is CASSLYQAYNSPLHF. The CDR3 DNA is TGTGCCAGCAGCTTATACCAGGCCTATAATTCACCCCTCCACTTT.